What follows are 20 T cell receptor beta chains derived from one specimen sequenced in a study of T cell responses to AZD1222 COVID-19 vaccine. Method: immunoSEQ multiplex PCR; TCRdb's copy keeps in-frame clones and lacks some. Of approximately 130,000 clones listed, around 90% are singletons. Sequenced here: peripheral blood, sampled 28 days after the second dose of the MenACWY control vaccine. Every receptor here comes from an adult who received the MenACWY meningococcal vaccine as a control.

The V and J genes are TRBV12-5 and TRBJ1-4; D gene ambiguous. CDR1 and CDR2 from the germline V gene are LGHNT and FRNRAP. V was trimmed by 6 bases and J by 2 bases, leaving 19 bases between them. This CDR3 spans 17 amino acids. Here the CDR3 DNA reads TGTGCTAGTGGCTACACCTGGTTGCGTCCGACTAATGAAAAACTGTTTTTT. As protein: CASGYTWLRPTNEKLFF.

The chain is built from TRBV5-1 and TRBJ2-5; 7 nucleotides match TRBD1. The CDR3 loop spans 16 amino acids. CDR1 SGHRS and CDR2 YFSETQ come from the germline V gene. The trim removed 0 bases at V and 2 bases at J, leaving 7 bases unmatched. As DNA, the CDR3 is TGCGCCAGCAGCTTGGAGGGGGCCACCATTCAAGAGACCCAGTACTTC. Its translation is CASSLEGATIQETQYF.

The rearrangement links TRBV7-9 to TRBJ2-2; 11 bases match TRBD1. V lost 4 bases to trimming and J lost 0 bases; unmatched junction nucleotides: 4. This CDR3 is built from 17 residues. Germline CDR1 is SEHNR and CDR2 is FQNEAQ (reference sequence). This CDR3 reads CASSWDRGGPNTGELFF. CDR3 bases: TGTGCCAGCAGCTGGGACAGGGGGGGGCCGAACACCGGGGAGCTGTTTTTT. The full variable domain, in which reference TRBV7-9 and TRBJ2-2 provide the parts outside the CDR3, is DTGVSQNPRHKITKRGQNVTFRCDPISEHNRLYWYRQTLGQGPEFLTYFQNEAQLEKSRLLSDRFSAERPKGSFSTLEIQRTEQGDSAMYLCASSWDRGGPNTGELFFGEGSRLTVL.

This clone occurred once. The CDR3 DNA sequence: TGCGCCAGCAGCGTATTTTCGGGGATAACCAATTCACCCCTCCACTTT. It is translated as CASSVFSGITNSPLHF. The gene calls are TRBV5-1 and TRBJ1-6; no clear D gene. Trimming took 4 bases from V and 7 from J, leaving 18 bases between them. CDR1 and CDR2 (germline): SGHRS, YFSETQ. The CDR3 has 16 residues.

The rearrangement joins TRBV28 to TRBJ1-6; the match to TRBD1 covers 9 bases. The CDR3 spans 13 residues. Germline V lookup: CDR1 MDHEN, CDR2 SYDVKM. V shed 4 bases and J 9 bases; nucleotides not matched to a gene: 1. This CDR3 is CASSSDRGSPLHF. Here the CDR3 DNA reads TGTGCCAGCAGTTCGGACAGGGGTTCACCCCTCCACTTT. The variable domain in full, completed from reference TRBV28 and TRBJ1-6, reads DVKVTQSSRYLVKRTGEKVFLECVQDMDHENMFWYRQDPGLGLRLIYFSYDVKMKEKGDIPEGYSVSREKKERFSLILESASTNQTSMYLCASSSDRGSPLHFGNGTRLTVT.

The genes are TRBV3-1 (or the pseudogene TRBV3-2) and TRBJ1-3; D gene uncertain. CDR1 is LGHDT, CDR2 YNNKEL, per germline (reference sequence). The CDR3 spans 17 residues. V lost 0 bases to trimming and J lost 4 bases, with 16 bases between them. CDR3 loop: CASSQDPGEFAGNTIYF. CDR3 bases: TGTGCCAGCAGCCAAGATCCCGGGGAGTTTGCCGGAAACACCATATATTTT.

The genes are TRBV7-6 and TRBJ2-3; D unclear. The CDR3 totals 14 residues. V was clipped by 1 base and J by 2 bases, with 7 bases between them. The germline V gene encodes CDR1 SGHVS and CDR2 FNYEAQ. The CDR3 spells CASSLGGFTDTQYF. DNA for the CDR3: TGTGCCAGCAGCTTAGGCGGCTTCACAGATACGCAGTATTTT.

The gene calls are TRBV5-1 and TRBJ2-6, with D maybe TRBD2 (5 bases). V gave up 5 bases and J gave up 2 bases, with 11 bases separating them. Germline CDR1 and CDR2: SGHRS and YFSETQ. The CDR3 is made up of 15 amino acids. This chain's CDR3 is CASRGDYAGANVLTF. The CDR3 region has the DNA TGCGCCAGCAGGGGAGATTACGCTGGGGCCAACGTCCTGACTTTC.

The rearrangement links TRBV5-6 to TRBJ1-2; D not certain. V was clipped by 0 bases and J by 8 bases, with 11 bases between them. CDR1 is SGHDT, CDR2 YYEEEE, per germline. This CDR3 is 13 amino acids long. CDR3 sequence: CASSLVRLKGYTF. The CDR3 coding sequence is TGTGCCAGCAGCTTGGTTCGTTTGAAAGGCTACACCTTC.

The rearrangement uses TRBV11-2 and TRBJ1-1, with 7 bases matching TRBD1. The CDR3 is 15 amino acids. Trimming at V came to 4 bases and at J to 6 bases, leaving 11 bases not matched to a gene. Germline-derived CDR1 and CDR2 are SGHAT and FQNNGV. CDR3 in amino acids: CASSYSDRVAPEAFF. CDR3 nucleotide sequence: TGTGCCAGCAGCTACTCCGACAGGGTAGCGCCTGAAGCTTTCTTT.

The J gene is TRBJ2-2, the V gene TRBV27; D uncertain. CDR1 is MNHEY, CDR2 SMNVEV, per germline (reference sequence). Trimming removed 6 bases from V and 3 bases from J, with 11 bases in between. This CDR3 is 14 amino acids long. The CDR3 reads CASRHGPYTGELFF. CDR3 sequence (DNA): TGTGCCAGCAGACATGGCCCGTACACCGGGGAGCTGTTTTTT.

The V call is TRBV19, the J call TRBJ1-5; 7 bases are shared with TRBD1. Per the germline V gene, CDR1 is LNHDA and CDR2 is SQIVND (reference sequence). V lost 5 bases, J lost 4 bases, and 5 bases stayed unmatched. The CDR3 spans 14 residues. The CDR3 region has the DNA TGTGCCAGTAGTCGGCAGGGGGGGAATCAGCCCCAGCATTTT. It yields the protein CASSRQGGNQPQHF.

The gene calls are TRBV18 and TRBJ2-1; TRBD2 agrees at 7 bases. CDR3 length: 15 amino acids. The junction had 5 bases not matched to a gene; V was cut back by 6 bases and J by 0 bases. The germline CDR1 and CDR2 sequences are KGHSH and LQKENI. The CDR3 region has the DNA TGTGCCAGCTCTCCGCTAGCGGACTCCTACAATGAGCAGTTCTTC. This sequence encodes CASSPLADSYNEQFF. The whole variable domain, filled in from reference TRBV18 and TRBJ2-1, reads NAGVMQNPRHLVRRRGQEARLRCSPMKGHSHVYWYRQLPEEGLKFMVYLQKENIIDESGMPKERFSAEFPKEGPSILRIQQVVRGDSAAYFCASSPLADSYNEQFFGPGTRLTVL.

In this sample, this clone turned up once. V and J are TRBV28 and TRBJ1-6, with TRBD1 identical over 8 bases. The CDR3 has 15 amino acids. Germline CDR1 is MDHEN and CDR2 is SYDVKM. Trimming at V came to 6 bases and at J to 9 bases, leaving 10 bases not matched to a gene. The CDR3 DNA follows: TGTGCCAGCAGCCCTCGGACAGGGCGAGGTTCACCCCTCCACTTT. This gives the protein CASSPRTGRGSPLHF.

The rearrangement links TRBV11-3 to TRBJ2-2; TRBD2 aligns across 14 bases. The CDR3 runs 19 residues. V gave up 0 bases and J gave up 2 bases; unmatched junction bases: 5. Germline lookup yields CDR1 SGHNT and CDR2 YENEEA. CDR3 sequence (DNA): TGTGCCAGCAGCTTAGACCGGGGACTAGCGGGGGCCAACACCGGGGAGCTGTTTTTT. Encoded protein: CASSLDRGLAGANTGELFF.

The CDR3 DNA is TGTGCCAGCAGCCTCCGGGCCGACCTTTACAATGAGCAGTTCTTC. Its translation: CASSLRADLYNEQFF. The chain has TRBV7-6 and TRBJ2-1, with D uncertain. Germline V lookup: CDR1 SGHVS, CDR2 FNYEAQ. Trimming stripped 5 bases from V and 4 bases from J, with 15 bases between. The CDR3 loop spans 15 amino acids.

CDR3 loop: CASRWAGLAGGVQYF. DNA for the CDR3: TGCGCCAGCAGGTGGGCGGGACTAGCGGGAGGGGTGCAGTACTTC. The chain links TRBV10-1 to TRBJ2-7; 16 bases are a match to TRBD2. Germline CDR1 is WNHNN and CDR2 is SYGVQD (reference sequence). CDR3 size: 15 residues. J gave up 9 bases and V 6 bases, and 8 bases lay outside the gene matches.

This chain joins TRBV6-5 and TRBJ2-7, with 12 bases that match TRBD2. CDR3 length: 15 residues. Looked up from germline, CDR1 is MNHEY and CDR2 is SVGAGI. Trimming removed 3 bases from V and 7 bases from J; junction bases left unmatched: 7. Here the CDR3 DNA reads TGTGCCAGCAGTTATACTAGCGGGAGGCTGAGGGAGCAGTACTTC. It translates to CASSYTSGRLREQYF.

This chain joins TRBV7-8 and TRBJ2-7, with a tentative D call TRBD2 (5 bases). Germline V gene lookup returns CDR1 SGHVS and CDR2 FQNEAQ. Trimming left V 5 bases short and J 0 bases short, with 8 bases between. CDR3 length equals 13 residues. The CDR3: CASSRRDSYEQYF. The CDR3 DNA follows: TGTGCCAGCAGCCGACGGGACTCCTACGAGCAGTACTTC.

V gene TRBV6-5 combines with J gene TRBJ1-1; 7 bases align to TRBD1. The germline CDR1 and CDR2 sequences are MNHEY and SVGAGI. The CDR3 runs 14 residues. The V gene end was trimmed by 5 bases and the J gene end by 0 bases; junction bases not matched to a gene: 3. The CDR3, as DNA: TGTGCCAGCAGTCTAGGGACAGTGAACACTGAAGCTTTCTTT. Protein product: CASSLGTVNTEAFF.